This T cell receptor beta chain is drawn from a study of post-analysis software for immune sequencing data. Study details: Included among the disease courses, which were recorded for the cohort, were relapsing-remitting, secondary progressive and progressive-relapsing multiple sclerosis.

Points from the study as a whole: Multiple sclerosis patients had significantly lower normalized Chao1 diversity than controls. Controls had lower frequencies than patients of 4 or 5 TRBV segments, which included TRBV5-6, TRBV5-1 and TRBV20-1.

TCR beta cDNA libraries included unique molecular identifiers. T cells, roughly 1 to 10 million of them, yielded around 460,000 cDNA molecules. TCRdb reprocessed the PCR reads with MiXCR, giving one entry per CDR3 protein. This sample has a few hundred thousand distinct CDR3 sequences, with approximately 34% found just once. Germline V gene sequence: CDR1 DFQATT, CDR2 SNEGSKA (reference sequence). This CDR3 region has 16 residues. In regard to this clonotype: Its antigen remains unidentified.

The sample taken for sequencing was blood. This receptor was identified in a girl aged 2-17 years with multiple sclerosis. This chain connects TRBV20-1 to TRBJ2-4; D possibly uses TRBD1 or TRBD2 (6 bases each). The J call could be wrong; TRBJ2-7 is a better fit for the DNA end. The CDR3 protein is CSARDDFQGTYYEQYF. In DNA form, the CDR3 reads TGCAGTGCTAGAGACGATTTCCAGGGGACTTACTACGAGCAGTACTTC.